The rows below give T cell receptor beta chains drawn from one sample of a study of T cells after yellow fever vaccination. One entry per CDR3 protein results from TCRdb running MiXCR on the 5' RACE reads. The sample consists of around 29,000 distinct CDR3 sequences, 6.3% of them appearing once. This specimen was PBMCs, either bulk or a sorted T-cell subset (CD4+, CD8+, memory, or dextramer-sorted; not recorded which), taken on the day of the yellow fever booster vaccination. The receptors originated from a man aged 25 to 45 who received the YFV17D yellow fever vaccine. Both conserved end residues are part of each CDR3. A D gene is named only where the DNA matches it firmly. Size is omitted from some rows. Given values are once, few, many or a class for expanded clones.

d_call	clone_size	cdr3_length	v_call	j_call	cdr3_aa	cdr3_nt
NA	NA	13	TRBV6-2/TRBV6-3	TRBJ2-1	CATCKLVRNEQFF	TGTGCCACCTGTAAACTAGTACGCAATGAGCAGTTCTTC
TRBD1	few	15	TRBV28	TRBJ1-1	CASSFRDRGNTEAFF	TGTGCCAGCAGTTTCCGCGACAGGGGGAACACTGAAGCTTTCTTT
TRBD1	many	13	TRBV29-1	TRBJ1-2	CSGWGQGVYGYTF	TGCAGCGGCTGGGGACAGGGGGTTTATGGCTACACCTTC
TRBD2	many	18	TRBV4-3	TRBJ2-3	CASSQDPSGRPSTDTQYF	TGCGCCAGCAGCCAGGATCCTAGCGGGAGGCCCAGCACAGATACGCAGTATTTT
NA	many	13	TRBV7-2	TRBJ2-7	CASSLTTAYEQYF	TGTGCCAGCAGCTTAACCACGGCCTACGAGCAGTACTTC
TRBD1	many	17	TRBV20-1	TRBJ1-2	CSARDVRTGRRSGGYTF	TGCAGTGCTAGAGATGTTCGGACAGGAAGAAGGTCGGGTGGCTACACCTTC
NA	NA	13	TRBV29-1	TRBJ2-7	CSVEGPRGGEQYF	TGCAGCGTTGAAGGCCCCAGGGGTGGCGAGCAGTACTTC
TRBD2	few	14	TRBV7-7	TRBJ2-1	CASSAGLASREQFF	TGTGCTAGCAGCGCGGGACTAGCATCCCGTGAGCAGTTCTTC
NA	many	13	TRBV27	TRBJ1-5	CASSWTGNQPQHF	TGTGCCAGCAGTTGGACAGGCAATCAGCCCCAGCATTTT
TRBD1	few	15	TRBV6-2/TRBV6-3	TRBJ2-7	CASSYSGTGGYEQYF	TGTGCCAGCAGTTACTCCGGGACAGGGGGCTACGAGCAGTACTTC
NA	many	14	TRBV27	TRBJ1-6	CASSGANYNSPLHF	TGTGCCAGCAGCGGGGCTAACTATAATTCACCCCTCCACTTT
TRBD1	few	14	TRBV27	TRBJ1-2	CASSERGRYYGYTF	TGTGCCAGCAGTGAGAGGGGGCGGTACTATGGCTACACCTTC
NA	many	15	TRBV21-1	TRBJ1-5	CASLDRPYSNQPQHF	TGTGCCAGCCTCGACAGGCCATATAGCAATCAGCCCCAGCATTTT
TRBD2	many	16	TRBV7-2	TRBJ2-2	CASSLGRAGDTGELFF	TGTGCCAGCAGCTTAGGTCGAGCGGGAGACACCGGGGAGCTGTTTTTT
TRBD2	many	15	TRBV15	TRBJ2-7	CATSFRLAEAYEQYF	TGTGCCACCAGCTTCCGACTAGCGGAGGCCTACGAGCAGTACTTC
NA	many	14	TRBV12-3/TRBV12-4	TRBJ2-3	CASALEGQVDTQYF	TGTGCCAGCGCACTGGAGGGTCAGGTAGATACGCAGTATTTT
NA	many	14	TRBV9	TRBJ1-1	CASSVGLAQTEAFF	TGTGCCAGCAGCGTAGGGTTAGCGCAGACTGAAGCTTTCTTT
TRBD1	many	12	TRBV20-1	TRBJ2-7	CSAGQGIYEQYF	TGCAGTGCAGGACAGGGGATCTACGAGCAGTACTTC
NA	NA	13	TRBV19	TRBJ1-5	CASSWGHDQPQHF	TGTGCCAGTAGTTGGGGCCACGATCAGCCCCAGCATTTT
NA	many	14	TRBV7-9	TRBJ2-7	CASSSQGLYDEQYF	TGTGCCAGCAGTTCCCAGGGCCTGTACGACGAGCAGTACTTC
NA	many	18	TRBV27	TRBJ1-5	CASSLSSPNRASNQPQHF	TGTGCCAGCAGTTTATCCTCCCCAAACAGGGCAAGCAATCAGCCCCAGCATTTT
NA	NA	14	TRBV7-9	TRBJ1-6	CASSPAIGNSPLHF	TGTGCCAGCAGCCCAGCCATAGGCAATTCACCCCTCCACTTT
NA	many	15	TRBV4-1	TRBJ1-5	CASSLQGLSNQPQHF	TGCGCCAGCAGCCTGCAGGGATTAAGTAATCAGCCCCAGCATTTT
NA	many	14	TRBV20-1	TRBJ2-3	CSARPGLNTDTQYF	TGCAGTGCTAGACCGGGACTCAACACAGATACGCAGTATTTT
NA	many	16	TRBV7-8	TRBJ1-4	CASSLASGSTNEKLFF	TGTGCCAGCAGCTTAGCGTCAGGGTCAACTAATGAAAAACTGTTTTTT
TRBD2	few	16	TRBV13	TRBJ2-1	CASSSSTRLAGVEQFF	TGTGCCAGCAGCTCCTCCACCAGACTAGCGGGAGTTGAGCAGTTCTTC
NA	many	10	TRBV6-1	TRBJ2-3	CASLLGTQYF	TGTGCCAGCCTTCTCGGGACGCAGTATTTT
NA	few	16	TRBV6-5	TRBJ2-7	CASSSSWQAFSYEQYF	TGTGCCAGCAGTTCCTCTTGGCAGGCCTTCTCCTACGAGCAGTACTTC
NA	NA	16	TRBV6-1	TRBJ2-6	CASSEAVFSGANVLTF	TGTGCCAGCAGTGAAGCGGTGTTCTCTGGGGCCAACGTCCTGACTTTC
NA	many	12	TRBV7-2	TRBJ2-5	CASSLFSQGQYF	TGTGCCAGCAGCTTATTCTCCCAGGGGCAGTACTTC
NA	few	11	TRBV6-2/TRBV6-3	TRBJ2-7	CASENGGEQYF	TGTGCCAGCGAAAACGGGGGCGAGCAGTACTTC
NA	many	13	TRBV3-1	TRBJ1-1	CASSQLQGSEAFF	TGTGCCAGCAGCCAGTTACAGGGTTCTGAAGCTTTCTTT
TRBD2	few	15	TRBV7-2	TRBJ2-7	CASSLLLSGRPNLYF	TGTGCCAGCAGCCTACTCCTTAGCGGGAGGCCCAACTTGTACTTC
NA	NA	14	TRBV20-1	TRBJ1-4	CSATPTATNEKLFF	TGCAGTGCCACCCCAACCGCAACTAATGAAAAACTGTTTTTT
TRBD1	many	16	TRBV12-3/TRBV12-4	TRBJ1-6	CASSPHGTGSNSPLHF	TGTGCCAGCTCCCCCCACGGGACAGGGTCGAATTCACCCCTCCACTTT
NA	many	14	TRBV3-1	TRBJ1-5	CASSQGDPPRAQHF	TGTGCCAGCAGCCAAGGTGATCCCCCCCGGGCCCAGCATTTT
NA	NA	16	TRBV4-3	TRBJ2-7	CASSQDWTEGSYEQYF	TGCGCCAGCAGCCAAGATTGGACGGAGGGGTCCTACGAGCAGTACTTC
NA	few	14	TRBV20-1	TRBJ2-7	CSARDERENYEQYF	TGCAGTGCTAGAGATGAACGGGAGAACTACGAGCAGTACTTC
NA	many	14	TRBV7-2	TRBJ2-1	CASSLAELYNEQFF	TGTGCCAGCAGCTTAGCTGAGCTCTACAATGAGCAGTTCTTC
NA	many	14	TRBV19	TRBJ2-4	CASSIDGGKAIQYF	TGTGCCAGTAGTATAGATGGGGGGAAGGCCATTCAGTACTTC
NA	many	13	TRBV12-3/TRBV12-4	TRBJ2-7	CASGTGPLAEQYF	TGTGCCAGCGGGACCGGGCCCCTGGCCGAGCAGTACTTC
TRBD2	NA	16	TRBV4-3	TRBJ2-1	CASSQWLAGNYNEQFF	TGCGCCAGCAGCCAATGGCTAGCGGGGAACTACAATGAGCAGTTCTTC
TRBD1	many	12	TRBV20-1	TRBJ2-5	CSAGDRAETQYF	TGCAGTGCTGGAGACAGGGCTGAGACCCAGTACTTC
NA	many	15	TRBV5-1	TRBJ1-1	CASSNSATDMTEAFF	TGCGCCAGCAGCAATAGTGCGACAGATATGACTGAAGCTTTCTTT
NA	few	18	TRBV27	TRBJ2-5	CASSLVGRNPVPGETQYF	TGTGCCAGCAGTTTAGTGGGTAGAAATCCCGTACCGGGGGAGACCCAGTACTTC
TRBD2	many	16	TRBV29-1	TRBJ2-3	CSVAGTSGLGGYTQYF	TGCAGCGTCGCTGGGACTAGCGGGCTTGGGGGGTATACGCAGTATTTT
NA	many	15	TRBV7-8	TRBJ2-1	CASSSTSSSYNEQFF	TGTGCCAGCAGCTCCACTTCTAGCTCCTACAATGAGCAGTTCTTC
NA	NA	13	TRBV7-9	TRBJ1-2	CASPRTGEDGYTF	TGTGCCAGCCCCCGAACGGGTGAGGACGGCTACACCTTC
NA	many	14	TRBV7-2	TRBJ2-1	CASSFGSPRYEQFF	TGTGCCAGCAGCTTCGGCTCACCCCGATATGAGCAGTTCTTC